Below are 16 T cell receptor beta chains sequenced from a single sample in a study of cytomegalovirus exposure and HLA in healthy donors (dated by TCRdb to 2016 to 2017). Library preparation employed the immunoSEQ multiplex PCR assay. TCRdb mirrors the immuneACCESS table, restricted to in-frame sequences. Some clones are absent from its copies; in checked studies, under half trace to an unresolved V gene, and the reason for the others is unknown. This sample holds approximately 180,000 clones; approximately 86% were observed only once. The top ten hold less than 3.5% of the sample. The material sequenced was PBMCs. The receptors stem from a young man in good health and CMV-seropositive.

The chain joins TRBV2 to TRBJ2-4, with 7 bases identical to TRBD2. Germline loops: CDR1 SNHLY, CDR2 FYNNEI. V dropped 6 bases and J dropped 0; count of bases not matched to a gene: 5. This CDR3 spans 15 amino acids. The CDR3 nucleotides are TGTGCCAGCAGGCCCCGGGGGGAAGCCAAAAACATTCAGTACTTC. It encodes CASRPRGEAKNIQYF.

The chain uses TRBV4-3 and TRBJ1-4, with D tentatively TRBD1 (5 bases). The CDR3 covers 16 residues. The ends were cut back, 0 bases at V and 3 bases at J, with 11 bases in the middle. Per germline, CDR1 LGHNA and CDR2 YSLEER. The CDR3, as DNA: TGCGCCAGCAGCCAAGAGGCAGGGTGGGCTAATGAAAAACTGTTTTTT. Translation gives CASSQEAGWANEKLFF.

This clone was observed a few times. The chain is built from TRBV23-1 and TRBJ2-7; TRBD1 agrees at 7 bases. TRBV23-1 is an ORF, and what it does is uncertain. This CDR3 spans 13 amino acids. V was clipped by 8 bases and J by 3 bases; unmatched bases: 7. The chain's CDR3 is CASQTGRFYEQYF. The CDR3 DNA is TGCGCCAGCCAGACAGGGCGTTTCTACGAGCAGTACTTC.

The chain couples TRBV5-6 to TRBJ2-1, with a tentative D call TRBD2 (7 bases). The CDR3 runs to 14 residues. The germline gives CDR1 SGHDT, CDR2 YYEEEE. Trimming left V 6 bases short and J 4 bases short, with 14 bases between. CDR3 nucleotide sequence: TGTGCCAGCATTGGGGGGGGCGCTTACAATGAGCAGTTCTTC. It encodes CASIGGGAYNEQFF.

A few counts support this clone. V gene TRBV6-1 combines with J gene TRBJ2-1, with 7 bases fitting TRBD2. Per germline, CDR1 MNHNS and CDR2 SASEGT. The CDR3 contains 14 residues. The V segment lost 6 bases and the J segment 9 bases; nucleotides outside the gene matches: 11. The CDR3 spells CASRDWGGNFEQFF. CDR3 sequence (DNA): TGTGCCAGCAGAGACTGGGGGGGAAACTTTGAGCAGTTCTTC.

The chain employs TRBV9 and TRBJ2-7; D may be TRBD2 (5 bases). CDR1 is SGDLS, CDR2 YYNGEE, per germline. This CDR3 is 14 amino acids long. With 4 bases removed from V and 1 base from J, the gap between germline ends came to 12 bases. CDR3 sequence: CASSPDYPSYEQYF. Here the CDR3 DNA reads TGTGCCAGCAGCCCAGACTATCCGTCCTACGAGCAGTACTTC.

The chain uses TRBV9 and TRBJ2-3; D gene unclear. The germline CDR1 and CDR2 sequences are SGDLS and YYNGEE. Trimming stripped 4 bases from V and 4 bases from J, with 13 bases between. The CDR3 sequence is 14 residues long. The DNA for the CDR3 is TGTGCCAGCAGCCATCCCCTAAAATCAGATACGCAGTATTTT. Amino acid sequence: CASSHPLKSDTQYF.

This clone is a singleton in its sample. The chain recombines TRBV6-5 with TRBJ1-3; the D gene is possibly TRBD1 (5 bases). V was shortened by 5 bases and J by 6 bases, with 14 bases between the two germline ends. This CDR3 is 14 amino acids long. The V gene's germline CDR1 is MNHEY and CDR2 SVGAGI. The CDR3: CASSPQGRENTIYF. DNA for the CDR3: TGTGCCAGCAGTCCGCAGGGAAGGGAAAACACCATATATTTT.

With respect to this clone: Relative to the germline gene, one junction end is altered; a read error may explain this. Other DNA sequences in the same sample also yield this CDR3. The chain uses TRBV4-1 and TRBJ2-3; tentative D call: TRBD2 (6 bases). This CDR3 has 15 residues. The germline V gene encodes CDR1 MGHRA and CDR2 YSYEKL. CDR3: CASSPLLALTDTQYF. CDR3 coding DNA: TGTGCCAGCAGCCCCTTACTAGCTCTCACAGATACGCAGTATTTT.

The chain recombines TRBV19 with TRBJ2-3, with D perhaps matching TRBD1 (6 bases). The CDR3 is 14 residues long. Per the germline V gene, CDR1 is LNHDA and CDR2 is SQIVND (reference sequence). Trimming removed 4 bases from V and 11 bases from J, with 19 bases in between. DNA for the CDR3: TGTGCCAGTAGTACCAACTTAGGACAGCCCCAGCAGTATTTT. This gives the protein CASSTNLGQPQQYF.

The CDR3 coding sequence is TGCGCCAGCATATCTGGGGCCAACGTCCTGACTTTC. It is translated as CASISGANVLTF. The V and J genes are TRBV5-1 and TRBJ2-6; no clear D. Germline CDR1 reads SGHRS; CDR2 reads YFSETQ. Trimming left V 6 bases short and J 1 base short, with 2 bases between. The CDR3 runs 12 residues.

This sequence joins TRBV6-5 and TRBJ1-2; D might be TRBD1 (5 bases). CDR1 is MNHEY, CDR2 SVGAGI, per germline. This CDR3 has 14 amino acids. The V end was cut by 2 bases, the J end by 6 bases, with 13 bases between. The CDR3 loop reads CASSYARGLDGYTF. Written as DNA, the CDR3 is TGTGCCAGCAGTTACGCAAGGGGTTTGGATGGCTACACCTTC.

This rearrangement joins TRBV5-1 to TRBJ2-3, with 9 bases aligning to TRBD1. Germline CDR1 and CDR2: SGHRS and YFSETQ. V was clipped by 5 bases and J by 3 bases; unmatched bases: 10. The length of the CDR3 is 16 residues. The CDR3 DNA is TGCGCCAGCAGGACAGGGGGGAGGGCCCAGACAGATACGCAGTATTTT. As protein: CASRTGGRAQTDTQYF. The full variable domain, its missing parts supplied by reference TRBV5-1 and TRBJ2-3, is KAGVTQTPRYLIKTRGQQVTLSCSPISGHRSVSWYQQTPGQGLQFLFEYFSETQRNKGNFPGRFSGRQFSNSRSEMNVSTLELGDSALYLCASRTGGRAQTDTQYFGPGTRLTVL.

This rearrangement joins TRBV7-6 to TRBJ2-7; D unresolved. V was trimmed by 4 bases and J by 5 bases, leaving 9 bases between them. Germline CDR1 SGHVS, CDR2 FNYEAQ. This CDR3 has 12 amino acids. The CDR3 DNA reads as TGTGCCAGCAGCTCTGGTACAAACGAGCAGTACTTC. Translation gives CASSSGTNEQYF.

The chain joins TRBV19 to TRBJ1-5; TRBD1 agrees at 9 bases. The CDR3 has 16 residues. The J segment lost 4 bases and the V segment lost 4 bases, leaving 8 bases of the junction unmatched. In germline, CDR1 is LNHDA, CDR2 SQIVND (reference sequence). Written as DNA, the CDR3 is TGTGCCAGTAGTAATCCCCCCGGGACAGGGAATCAGCCCCAGCATTTT. Protein product: CASSNPPGTGNQPQHF.

In DNA, the CDR3 is TGTGCCAGTAGTGAGTCAGGTTATAATTCACCCCTCCACTTT. Residues: CASSESGYNSPLHF. The rearrangement uses TRBV19 and TRBJ1-6; D is unclear. V was clipped by 5 bases and J by 4 bases, with 9 bases between them. This CDR3 region has 14 residues. Germline CDR1 and CDR2: LNHDA and SQIVND (reference sequence). Together with reference TRBV19 and TRBJ1-6, the CDR3 gives the full variable domain: DGGITQSPKYLFRKEGQNVTLSCEQNLNHDAMYWYRQDPGQGLRLIYYSQIVNDFQKGDIAEGYSVSREKKESFPLTVTSAQKNPTAFYLCASSESGYNSPLHFGNGTRLTVT.